The clone carrying this T cell receptor beta chain occurred many times. Antigen specificity is unknown. RNA transcripts served as the template for amplifying TCR beta CDR3 regions. The HTBI primer set was used in a first-round RT-PCR of the TCR CDR3. MiXCR was run by TCRdb on the multiplex PCR reads, yielding one entry per CDR3 protein. The sample carries a few hundred thousand distinct CDR3 sequences, over 35% recorded once. These data belong to a study of T cells in Graves' hyperthyroidism and ophthalmopathy. There are 18 residues in the CDR3. V lost 0 bases and J lost 3; bases outside the gene matches: 15. Germline V CDR1 and CDR2: SGHDT, YYEEEE. Whole-study results and caveats: Most expanded thyroid clonotypes above 0.001 recurred in blood. A model of 13 V-J features distinguished ophthalmopathy from stable hyperthyroidism.

The TCR was taken from an adult woman with Graves' disease, either hyperthyroidism or ophthalmopathy (not recorded which). The V gene is TRBV5-6, the J gene TRBJ2-7, with 7 positions matching TRBD1. The sample was peripheral blood or thyroid tissue (not recorded which). Written as DNA, the CDR3 is TGTGCCAGCAGCTTGGGCGCCTACGACAGGGAAGGTGGCTACGAGCAGTACTTC. As protein: CASSLGAYDREGGYEQYF.